The rows below give T cell receptor beta chains drawn from one sample of a study of blood T cell repertoires in COVID-19. Profiling relied on immunoSEQ multiplex PCR, and the TCRdb table lists in-frame clones only, not all of them. The table includes some 300,000 clones, nearly 90% detected once. The sequencing input was PBMCs or T cells enriched from blood (not recorded which). The source is a woman aged 25 to 39 who had recovered from COVID-19. Both conserved end residues are part of each CDR3. The D gene is left open where the match is weak. Expanded clones get a size class; other rows say once, few or many, or leave the size out.

d_call | j_call | clone_size | v_call | cdr3_aa | cdr3_nt
TRBD1 | TRBJ1-2 | few | TRBV5-1 | CASSLDSTGYYGYTF | TGCGCCAGCAGCTTGGATTCGACAGGGTACTATGGCTACACCTTC
- | TRBJ1-3 | - | TRBV6-2/TRBV6-3 | CASSYSGGWNTIYF | TGTGCCAGCAGTTACTCAGGAGGGTGGAACACCATATATTTT
TRBD2 | TRBJ2-7 | - | TRBV18 | CASSFTALAGAYEQYF | TGTGCCAGCTCATTCACGGCACTAGCGGGAGCCTACGAGCAGTACTTC
- | TRBJ2-5 | - | TRBV28 | CASSTQGERWETQYF | TGTGCCAGCAGTACACAGGGTGAGAGGTGGGAGACCCAGTACTTC
- | TRBJ1-5 | - | TRBV12-3/TRBV12-4 | CASSLRSNQPQHF | TGTGCCAGCAGTTTACGGTCCAATCAGCCCCAGCATTTT
- | TRBJ1-5 | - | TRBV5-1 | CASSEEGLKSQPQHF | TGCGCCAGCAGCGAGGAGGGTCTGAAAAGTCAGCCCCAGCATTTT
- | TRBJ1-6 | once | TRBV3-1/TRBV3-2 | CASSRPNSPLHF | TGTGCCAGCAGCCGGCCGAATTCACCCCTCCACTTT
- | TRBJ1-2 | - | TRBV28 | CASSSQPGTLYGYTF | TGTGCCAGCAGTTCGCAGCCCGGGACACTCTATGGCTACACCTTC
- | TRBJ1-1 | - | TRBV7-8 | CASSSEMRRRFSAFF | TGTGCCAGCAGCTCAGAGATGAGGCGGCGGTTTTCGGCTTTCTTT
- | TRBJ1-2 | - | TRBV28 | CASSPSPRDTPKRNGYTF | TGTGCCAGCAGCCCCTCCCCGCGCGACACCCCAAAACGAAATGGCTACACCTTC
- | TRBJ2-3 | - | TRBV2 | CASNRWEDTDTQYF | TGTGCCAGCAATCGGTGGGAGGACACAGATACGCAGTATTTT
TRBD1 | TRBJ2-5 | - | TRBV27 | CASSLEGTGQETQYF | TGTGCCAGCAGTTTGGAGGGGACAGGGCAAGAGACCCAGTACTTC
TRBD2 | TRBJ2-7 | - | TRBV18 | CASSPLLARSSYEQYF | TGTGCCAGCTCACCCCTACTAGCGCGGAGCTCCTACGAGCAGTACTTC
- | TRBJ1-4 | once | TRBV6-2/TRBV6-3 | CASSYSSRGSEKLFF | TGTGCCAGCAGTTACTCGTCCCGAGGAAGTGAAAAACTGTTTTTT
- | TRBJ1-2 | - | TRBV3-1/TRBV3-2 | CASSPEERRYGYTF | TGTGCCAGCTCCCCAGAGGAGAGACGCTATGGCTACACCTTC